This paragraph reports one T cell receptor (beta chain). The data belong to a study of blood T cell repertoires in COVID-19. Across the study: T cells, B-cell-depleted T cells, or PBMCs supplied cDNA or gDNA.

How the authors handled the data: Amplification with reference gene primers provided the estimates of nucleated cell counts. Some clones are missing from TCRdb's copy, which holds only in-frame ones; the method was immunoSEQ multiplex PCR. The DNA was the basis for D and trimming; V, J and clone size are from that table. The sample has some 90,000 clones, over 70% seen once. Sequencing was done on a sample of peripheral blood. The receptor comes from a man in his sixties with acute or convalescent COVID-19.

The CDR3 DNA reads as TGCAGTGCTAGTAAACAGGGGAACGGTGGCTACACCTTC. Translated: CSASKQGNGGYTF. The chain employs TRBV20-1 and TRBJ1-2; 7 bases align to TRBD1. From germline, CDR1 is DFQATT and CDR2 SNEGSKA (reference sequence). The CDR3 is 13 amino acids. V shed 3 bases and J 7 bases; nucleotides not matched to a gene: 8.